This T cell receptor (beta chain) was profiled in a study of blood T cell repertoires in COVID-19 (TCRdb year 2020). For context, the study as a whole: Collaborator samples came from the United States, Italy and Spain and covered acute and convalescent phases of COVID-19. The sample metadata nearly always contained a de-identified subject ID, COVID-19 status, age in years and sex. The repertoires were released in a freely available public database meant as a resource for research on the immune response to SARS-CoV-2. Where available, HLA class I and class II types were taken from metadata supplied by the sample provider and were not determined by assay-based typing. Samples were obtained from the ongoing ImmuneRACE study (first 160 participants) and from 1,254 subjects provided by 6 global collaborators. The material from the prospective study consisted of cDNA or gDNA derived from T cells, B-cell-depleted T cells, or PBMCs. Subjects who had been exposed to COVID-19, were actively infected with it, or had recovered from it provided the deeply sampled blood TCRbeta repertoires that made up the dataset.

The CDR3 spans 16 residues, from the cysteine through the phenylalanine. Just the 48-base CDR3 DNA is kept, in frame starting at base 1. The junction shows trimming of 4 bases on V and 6 bases on J, and the gene matches do not reach 13 bases of it. The germline V gene gives CDR1 as SGDLS and CDR2 as YYNGEE. Comments on this clone: Its binding antigen is unknown. No much larger clone is present one base from it, and per-base qualities are unavailable.

The research as a whole found: Clinical and demographic metadata were provided uncurated, with the amount varying by source and participant.

The collaborating institutions used their own protocols to collect whole blood in K2EDTA tubes. For TCRbeta analysis, collaborators shipped samples in one of three forms: frozen whole blood, isolated PBMCs, or DNA extracted from either of those sample types. TCRbeta CDR3 regions were amplified from genomic DNA using the immunoSEQ Assay, a bias-controlled multiplex PCR. The study's processing was this. The number of nucleated cells in each sample was estimated from the amplification of reference gene primers within the assay. To quantify the absolute abundance of each unique TCRbeta CDR3 rearrangement, sequence reads were collapsed and filtered. For each sample, productive Simpson clonality was calculated as the square root of Simpson's diversity index across productive rearrangements. Sourced from immuneACCESS, this table was stored by TCRdb with only in-frame sequences that have V and J called. A share of the clones is absent; for the studies checked, an unresolved V gene accounts for under half, and the remainder has no known explanation. V, J and clone size are those of that table, while D and trimming were read from the DNA. In this sample the table shows over 100,000 clones, roughly 83% of which occur a single time. 3.5% to 4.5% of the sample comes from the top ten.

The TCR originated in an elderly woman with acute or convalescent COVID-19. This receptor chain uses TRBV9 and TRBJ1-5; 7 central nucleotides agree with TRBD1. Source material: peripheral blood. The CDR3 protein: CASSPAARQGGQPQHF. The base sequence is TGTGCCAGCAGCCCCGCCGCTCGACAGGGAGGTCAGCCCCAGCATTTT.